The 18 T cell receptor beta chains below come from one sample, sequenced in a study of type 1 regulatory T cells. Study-wide results and caveats: Compared with non-type 1 regulatory T cells, type 1 regulatory T cells showed a more restricted TCR repertoire.

TCRdb reprocessed the reads with MiXCR, giving one entry per CDR3 protein. The sample holds several thousand distinct CDR3 sequences, around 26% seen once. The antigens these receptors bind are not known. Source material: cultured type 1 regulatory T (Tr1) cells, either the whole culture or a sorted fraction (not recorded which). Receptors were obtained from a human donor in good health.

The chain has TRBV15 and TRBJ2-7; TRBD2 agrees at 7 bases. The CDR3 covers 15 residues. J lost 4 bases, V lost 0 bases, and 6 bases had no gene match. The germline V gene encodes CDR1 LNHNV and CDR2 YYDKDF (reference sequence). CDR3 sequence: CATSREGNGGYEQYF. The CDR3 DNA reads as TGTGCCACCAGCAGAGAAGGAAACGGGGGGTACGAGCAGTACTTC.

As concerns this clonotype: A much larger clone is a single base away; this may be a read error. This chain links TRBV3-1 with TRBJ2-1, with D perhaps being TRBD1 or TRBD2 (5 bases each). The CDR3 sequence is 16 residues long. Germline CDR1 LGHDT, CDR2 YNNKEL (reference sequence). V lost 4 bases, J lost 4 bases, and 17 bases lay in between. CDR3 sequence reads: CASSPPRGPGYNEQFF. The CDR3 DNA reads TGTGCCAGCAGCCCCCCAAGGGGACCAGGGTACAATGAGCAGTTCTTC.

This clonotype was detected many times. The chain links TRBV7-3 to TRBJ2-7; TRBD2 aligns across 11 bases. The CDR3 has 16 residues. Germline CDR1 SGHTA, CDR2 FQGTGA. Unmatched junction bases numbered 11, after V lost 5 bases and J lost 5 bases. The CDR3 here is CASSPLPSGGRNEQYF. The CDR3 bases are TGTGCCAGCAGCCCCCTCCCTAGCGGGGGGCGTAACGAGCAGTACTTC. Supplemented by reference TRBV7-3 and TRBJ2-7, the full variable domain reads GAGVSQTPSNKVTEKGKYVELRCDPISGHTALYWYRQSLGQGPEFLIYFQGTGAADDSGLPNDRFFAVRPEGSVSTLKIQRTERGDSAVYLCASSPLPSGGRNEQYFGPGTRLTVT.

The rearrangement joins TRBV6-4 to TRBJ2-2; 7 nucleotides line up with TRBD1. Germline V gives CDR1 MRHNA, CDR2 SNTAGT. The trim removed 4 bases at V and 4 bases at J, leaving 3 bases unmatched. The CDR3 has 14 amino acids. CDR3 bases: TGTGCCAGCAGTGCACAGGGGTTCACCGGGGAGCTGTTTTTT. It specifies CASSAQGFTGELFF.

This clonotype rates as medium-sized. The chain links TRBV20-1 to TRBJ1-6; 9 bases are a match to TRBD1. The CDR3 extends over 16 amino acids. Germline values: CDR1 DFQATT, CDR2 SNEGSKA (reference sequence). With 6 bases clipped from V and 0 bases from J, the junction kept 6 bases outside the gene matches. CDR3 nucleotide sequence: TGCAGTGCCCGGGACAGGGCAACCTCCTATAATTCACCCCTCCACTTT. Translating gives CSARDRATSYNSPLHF.

The chain has TRBV2 and TRBJ1-1, with a possible D match to TRBD1 (5 bases). The germline CDR1 and CDR2 sequences are SNHLY and FYNNEI. CDR3 size: 12 residues. V lost 6 bases to trimming and J lost 8 bases, with 13 bases between them. CDR3 amino acids: CASSVDWGEAFF. CDR3 nucleotide sequence: TGTGCCAGCAGCGTAGACTGGGGCGAAGCTTTCTTT.

The count of this clonotype is one. A single base separates this from a much larger clone, so it may be a read error. V usage is TRBV7-9 and J usage is TRBJ1-4; tentatively, D is TRBD1 (6 bases). V gave up 4 bases and J gave up 6 bases, with 18 bases separating them. Germline-derived CDR1 and CDR2 are SEHNR and FQNEAQ (reference sequence). The CDR3 has 16 residues. The CDR3 is CASSWWTGGLDEKLFF. Written as DNA, the CDR3 is TGTGCCAGCAGCTGGTGGACTGGGGGGCTGGATGAAAAACTGTTTTTT.

Only a few counts were recorded for this clonotype. In nucleotides, the CDR3 is TGCAGTGCTAATCCGGGACAGATCTATGGCTACACCTTC. This encodes CSANPGQIYGYTF. The chain links TRBV20-1 to TRBJ1-2; TRBD1 aligns across 7 bases. Trimming at V came to 4 bases and at J to 4 bases, leaving 6 bases not matched to a gene. Germline V gives CDR1 DFQATT, CDR2 SNEGSKA (reference sequence). This CDR3 is built from 13 residues.

This clonotype is deemed medium-sized. The V and J genes are TRBV5-6 and TRBJ1-2, with 7 bases aligning to TRBD1. This CDR3 is built from 12 residues. The germline V gene has CDR1 SGHDT and CDR2 YYEEEE. After removal of 5 bases from V and 6 bases from J, the junction contained 4 bases not matched to a gene. The CDR3 nucleotides are TGTGCCAGCAGGTTAGGGGGCGATGGCTACACCTTC. Encoded protein: CASRLGGDGYTF.

This chain joins TRBV12-3 or TRBV12-4 and TRBJ2-6; 9 nucleotides match TRBD1. Unmatched junction bases numbered 7, after V lost 5 bases and J lost 2 bases. This CDR3 region has 17 residues. CDR3 bases: TGTGCCAGCAGTCAGACAGGGGGACCGACTGGGGCCAACGTCCTGACTTTC. Translated, it gives CASSQTGGPTGANVLTF.

CDR3 DNA sequence: TGTGCCATCAGCCACACTAGCGGGGGGGACATTCAGTACTTC. Protein: CAISHTSGGDIQYF. The chain uses TRBV10-3 and TRBJ2-4; 13 nucleotides match TRBD2. The J segment lost 8 bases and the V segment lost 6 bases, leaving 4 bases of the junction unmatched. This CDR3 spans 14 amino acids. CDR1 and CDR2 from the germline V gene are ENHRY and SYGVKD.

The table lists this clonotype with a few counts. The chain carries TRBV7-2 and TRBJ2-7; a weak D match, TRBD2 (6 bases). CDR1 is SGHTA and CDR2 is FQGNSA in the germline V gene. Trimming took 0 bases from V and 3 from J, leaving 12 bases between them. The CDR3 consists of 15 residues. DNA of the CDR3: TGTGCCAGCAGCTTAGCAGGGGCTAGCGTCTACGAGCAGTACTTC. Amino acids: CASSLAGASVYEQYF.

The chain couples TRBV5-5 to TRBJ2-5, with TRBD1 matching 7 bases. CDR3 size: 16 residues. CDR1 is SGHKS, CDR2 YYEKEE, per germline (reference sequence). The J segment lost 5 bases and the V segment lost 0 bases, leaving 10 bases of the junction unmatched. CDR3 sequence reads: CASSLVAGGPRETQYF. CDR3 nucleotides: TGTGCCAGCAGCTTGGTCGCAGGGGGACCGAGGGAGACCCAGTACTTC.

The V call is TRBV2, the J call TRBJ1-5, with D perhaps matching TRBD1 (5 bases). The V gene's germline CDR1 is SNHLY and CDR2 FYNNEI. The CDR3 length is 15 residues. Deletions cut 5 bases from V and 0 bases from J, with 11 bases between. The CDR3 DNA follows: TGTGCCAGCAGTCGCACGGGGGTTAGCAATCAGCCCCAGCATTTT. Its translation is CASSRTGVSNQPQHF.

Worth noting for this clonotype: Since no conserved phenylalanine or tryptophan closes the CDR3, a read error is the likely cause. The chain couples TRBV20-1 to TRBJ2-1, with TRBD2 identical over 8 bases. The CDR3 consists of 15 residues. Germline V CDR1 and CDR2: DFQATT, SNEGSKA (reference sequence). V lost 6 bases and J lost 6; bases outside the gene matches: 13. Written as DNA, the CDR3 is TGCAGTGCCGCGGATAGCGGGATAGCTGCCAATGAGCAGTTCATC. It translates to CSAADSGIAANEQFI.

With respect to this clonotype: One junction end does not reproduce the germline sequence, and a read error may be involved. The rearrangement uses TRBV5-1 and TRBJ2-4; D might be TRBD2 (6 bases). The CDR3 covers 15 residues. Germline V CDR1 and CDR2: SGHRS, YFSETQ. CDR3 nucleotides: TGCGCCAACAGACCCGCTGGAGGGCTAGGAAACATTCCGTACTTC. Translating gives CANRPAGGLGNIPYF.

V is TRBV28 and J is TRBJ1-6, with D uncertain. CDR3 length: 15 amino acids. The V end lost 6 bases, the J end lost 7 bases, and 16 bases lay between the germline ends. Germline assignment: CDR1 MDHEN and CDR2 SYDVKM. The CDR3 spells CASRTTGSPNSPLHF. In DNA form, the CDR3 reads TGTGCCAGCAGAACCACGGGCAGTCCAAATTCACCCCTCCACTTT. Combining the CDR3 with reference TRBV28 and TRBJ1-6 gives the whole variable domain DVKVTQSSRYLVKRTGEKVFLECVQDMDHENMFWYRQDPGLGLRLIYFSYDVKMKEKGDIPEGYSVSREKKERFSLILESASTNQTSMYLCASRTTGSPNSPLHFGNGTRLTVT.

This clonotype was recorded at least ten times. The rearrangement joins TRBV6-6 to TRBJ1-1, with D hard to call. This CDR3 has 15 residues. The V gene's germline CDR1 is MNHNY and CDR2 SVGAGI (reference sequence). Trimming took 5 bases from V and 0 from J, leaving 13 bases between them. In nucleotides, the CDR3 is TGTGCCAGCAGTGCGACGGGAGCCATGAACACTGAAGCTTTCTTT. This encodes CASSATGAMNTEAFF.